This is a list of T cell receptor beta chains from one sample in a study of T cell repertoires in cytomegalovirus infection. Each CDR3 protein gets one entry after TCRdb re-called the reads with MiXCR. Of fewer than 1,000,000 distinct CDR3 sequences listed, roughly 30% are singletons. Their recognized antigens are unknown. Here the sequenced sample was cultured CD8+ T cells from PBMCs, taken from culture after CMV antigen stimulation. Receptors originate from a human donor in good health (CMV status not recorded). Some clones in this sample may be carry-over from other donors' samples. Each CDR3 is given with its conserved first and last residue. The D gene is left open where the match is weak. Not every row has a clone size; where given, it reads once, few, many or a size class.

TRBJ2-6	TRBV12-3/TRBV12-4	.	.	CASSFGVYGANVPTF	TGTGCCAGCAGTTTCGGCGTATACGGGGCCAACGTCCCGACTTTC
TRBJ2-5	TRBV29-1	.	few	CSVEDPARIPQETQYF	TGCAGCGTTGAAGATCCTGCCAGGATCCCGCAAGAGACCCAGTACTTC
TRBJ1-1	TRBV9	TRBD1	.	CASSVLGTGNTEAFF	TGTGCCAGCAGCGTACTTGGGACAGGGAACACTGAAGCTTTCTTT
TRBJ1-3	TRBV9	.	few	CASSPVGEDGNTIYF	TGTGCCAGCAGCCCAGTAGGGGAAGATGGAAACACCATATATTTT
TRBJ1-2	TRBV10-3	.	.	CAISDPGRNYGYTF	TGTGCCATCAGTGACCCGGGTCGTAACTATGGCTACACCTTC
TRBJ1-2	TRBV20-1	TRBD1	.	CSARPLDREDGYTF	TGCAGTGCTAGACCCTTGGACAGGGAGGATGGCTACACCTTC
TRBJ1-4	TRBV14	.	once	CASSPRRVASEKLFF	TGTGCCAGCAGCCCAAGGCGAGTGGCGAGTGAAAAACTGTTTTTT
TRBJ2-2	TRBV4-1	.	few	CASSQVTSHTGELFF	TGCGCCAGCAGCCAAGTCACTAGCCACACCGGGGAGCTGTTTTTT
TRBJ2-5	TRBV7-2	.	many	CASSLYPGVVEETQYF	TGTGCCAGCAGCTTATATCCAGGGGTGGTGGAAGAGACCCAGTACTTC
TRBJ2-3	TRBV24-1	TRBD1	.	CATSDLKTGVRGTDTQYF	TGTGCCACCAGTGATTTGAAGACAGGGGTGAGGGGCACAGATACGCAGTATTTT
TRBJ1-5	TRBV19	.	few	CASSILAYSNQPQHF	TGTGCCAGTAGTATTCTAGCGTATAGCAATCAGCCCCAGCATTTT
TRBJ1-2	TRBV19	.	few	CASSHDLLNYTF	TGTGCCAGTAGTCATGACCTGCTCAACTACACCTTC
TRBJ2-1	TRBV29-1	.	few	CSVEDPGVSSYNEQFF	TGCAGCGTTGAGGACCCGGGGGTCAGCTCCTACAATGAGCAGTTCTTC
TRBJ1-5	TRBV19	.	.	CATSGGFNQPQHF	TGTGCCACCTCGGGAGGGTTCAATCAGCCCCAGCATTTT
TRBJ1-5	TRBV6-6	.	few	CASSFPGVLQEPQHF	TGTGCCAGCAGTTTTCCTGGGGTCTTGCAGGAGCCCCAGCATTTT
TRBJ2-2	TRBV5-1	.	few	CASTRSGVAGELFF	TGCGCCAGCACCCGATCGGGGGTAGCCGGGGAGCTGTTTTTT
TRBJ1-1	TRBV6-1	TRBD1	few	CASSTSPGQQLNTEAFF	TGTGCCAGCAGTACGAGTCCGGGACAGCAATTGAACACTGAAGCTTTCTTT
TRBJ1-2	TRBV4-1	.	.	CASSHLYGYTF	TGCGCCAGCAGCCACCTCTACGGCTACACCTTC
TRBJ1-4	TRBV28	.	.	CASRPVPTNEKLFF	TGTGCCAGCAGACCAGTCCCAACTAATGAAAAACTGTTTTTT
TRBJ1-5	TRBV28	TRBD1	few	CASSFQTGRGQPQHF	TGTGCCAGCAGTTTCCAGACAGGGAGGGGTCAGCCCCAGCATTTT
TRBJ2-1	TRBV5-5	TRBD1	few	CASSGGPGTGGYNEQFF	TGTGCCAGCAGCGGAGGGCCCGGGACAGGGGGCTACAATGAGCAGTTCTTC
TRBJ1-1	TRBV29-1	.	few	CSVEDRRRTEAFF	TGCAGCGTTGAAGACCGCAGGAGAACTGAAGCTTTCTTT
TRBJ2-3	TRBV7-2	.	many	CASSWGQRFTDTQYF	TGTGCCAGCAGCTGGGGGCAGCGGTTCACAGATACGCAGTATTTT
TRBJ2-3	TRBV5-5	.	.	CASSKGLAYTDTQYF	TGTGCCAGCAGCAAAGGGCTAGCATACACAGATACGCAGTATTTT
TRBJ1-4	TRBV19	.	.	CASSILSTELMKKLFF	TGTGCCAGTAGTATATTGTCGACTGAACTAATGAAGAAACTGTTTTTT
TRBJ2-1	TRBV11-2	.	.	CASSLTAGYNEQFF	TGTGCCAGCAGCTTAACGGCAGGGTACAATGAGCAGTTCTTC
TRBJ2-5	TRBV6-6	.	.	CASSFSGMEETQYF	TGTGCCAGCAGCTTCTCGGGGATGGAGGAGACCCAGTACTTC
TRBJ1-2	TRBV12-3/TRBV12-4	.	.	CASTGSSDGYTF	TGTGCCAGCACGGGGTCCTCGGATGGCTACACCTTC
TRBJ2-1	TRBV4-1	.	once	CASSQDVTYNEQFF	TGCGCCAGCAGCCAAGATGTGACTTACAATGAGCAGTTCTTC
TRBJ2-3	TRBV6-1	.	.	CASSETGNGLTDTQYF	TGTGCCAGCAGTGAAACTGGTAACGGCCTCACAGATACGCAGTATTTT
TRBJ1-2	TRBV6-4	TRBD1	few	CASSPFPGQGIYGYTF	TGTGCCAGCAGTCCTTTCCCGGGACAGGGAATCTATGGCTACACCTTC
TRBJ2-4	TRBV7-8	.	.	CASSFPNREEAKNIQYF	TGTGCCAGCAGCTTCCCAAACAGGGAAGAGGCCAAAAACATTCAGTACTTC
TRBJ1-5	TRBV20-1	.	.	CSARPLGGGVSNRPQHF	TGCAGTGCTAGACCCTTGGGAGGGGGTGTTAGCAATCGGCCCCAGCATTTT
TRBJ1-2	TRBV7-9	.	.	CASSAGLGGYTF	TGTGCCAGCAGCGCCGGCCTTGGAGGCTACACCTTC
TRBJ2-1	TRBV6-6	TRBD2	few	CASSFPIQLAGSSYNEQFF	TGTGCCAGCAGTTTCCCAATCCAACTAGCGGGGAGCTCCTACAATGAGCAGTTCTTC
TRBJ1-1	TRBV4-3	.	few	CASSLREGGLDTEAFF	TGCGCCAGCAGCCTTCGCGAGGGGGGCTTGGACACTGAAGCTTTCTTT
TRBJ2-3	TRBV11-3	.	few	CASSLVAVSRGTDTQYF	TGTGCCAGCAGCTTAGTAGCGGTATCCCGTGGCACAGATACGCAGTATTTT
TRBJ2-1	TRBV6-6	TRBD1	.	CASSYSNGEDRVPPPEQFF	TGTGCCAGCAGTTACTCGAATGGAGAAGACAGGGTGCCTCCTCCTGAGCAGTTCTTC
TRBJ2-1	TRBV5-1	TRBD1	.	CASSLSRTGYEQFF	TGCGCCAGCAGCTTAAGTCGGACAGGGTATGAGCAGTTCTTC
TRBJ2-1	TRBV6-1	.	many	CASSEAVALEHEQFF	TGTGCCAGCAGTGAAGCGGTCGCGCTCGAACATGAGCAGTTCTTC
TRBJ1-6	TRBV7-9	.	few	CASSSLPDSPLHF	TGTGCCAGCAGCTCGCTCCCTGATTCACCCCTCCACTTT
TRBJ2-1	TRBV7-2	.	many	CASSFPRRYNEQFF	TGTGCCAGCAGCTTTCCTCGACGGTACAATGAGCAGTTCTTC
TRBJ1-6	TRBV14	.	few	CASSQAGTLYNSPLHF	TGTGCCAGCAGCCAAGCCGGGACCCTATATAATTCACCCCTCCACTTT
TRBJ1-5	TRBV12-3/TRBV12-4	.	.	CASSLGRSPQHF	TGTGCCAGCAGTTTAGGGAGAAGCCCCCAGCATTTT
TRBJ1-1	TRBV6-6	.	few	CASSYIEETEAFF	TGTGCCAGCAGTTACATCGAGGAGACTGAAGCTTTCTTT
TRBJ2-5	TRBV6-5	.	few	CASSSSEGWTQYF	TGTGCCAGCAGTTCCTCAGAGGGGTGGACCCAGTACTTC
TRBJ1-5	TRBV12-3/TRBV12-4	.	.	CASSPSSVRPQHF	TGTGCCAGCAGTCCCTCAAGTGTCAGGCCCCAGCATTTT
TRBJ2-1	TRBV7-2	TRBD1	many	CASSLRAQRGRYEQFF	TGTGCCAGCAGCTTAAGGGCCCAAAGGGGGCGGTATGAGCAGTTCTTC
TRBJ2-1	TRBV6-5	.	few	CASSYISGGPYNEQFF	TGTGCCAGCAGTTACATTTCAGGGGGGCCCTACAATGAGCAGTTCTTC
TRBJ1-2	TRBV7-2	.	many	CASSSEPGLYYGYTF	TGTGCCAGCAGCTCTGAACCCGGGCTGTACTATGGCTACACCTTC
TRBJ2-1	TRBV6-1	TRBD1	many	CASSRTGLGHNEQFF	TGTGCCAGCAGTAGGACAGGTCTCGGGCACAATGAGCAGTTCTTC